These 30 T cell receptor beta chains originate from one sample sequenced in a study of T cell responses to AZD1222 COVID-19 vaccine (dated by TCRdb to the early 2020s). Receptors were amplified or captured by the immunoSEQ multiplex PCR assay. TCRdb carries this immuneACCESS record with in-frame sequences only. Its versions omit some clonotypes, under half of them owing to an unresolved V gene in the studies checked, with the rest unexplained. In this sample the table shows about 130,000 clones, 65% to 90% of which occur a single time. Around 8% of the sample lies in the top ten. The label giving this sample's time point can be read as: about 28 days (+/-7) after the second vaccine dose. The treatment or condition tag for this specimen amounts to: meningococcal conjugate vaccine given as trial control. The source material was peripheral blood, sampled 28 days after the second dose of the MenACWY control vaccine. The origin of the receptors is an adult who received the MenACWY meningococcal vaccine as a control.

The chain uses TRBV5-1 and TRBJ1-3; the D gene is possibly TRBD1 (5 bases). The CDR3 loop spans 15 amino acids. Per germline, CDR1 SGHRS and CDR2 YFSETQ. V gave up 3 bases and J gave up 2 bases, with 12 bases separating them. The DNA of the CDR3 is TGCGCCAGCAGCTCCCTCAGGGAGGCTGGAAACACCATATATTTT. Translation: CASSSLREAGNTIYF.

The chain links TRBV19 to TRBJ1-1, with 7 nucleotides matching TRBD1. The ends lost 6 bases at V and 3 bases at J; junction bases unmatched: 1. This CDR3 region has 12 residues. The germline gives CDR1 LNHDA, CDR2 SQIVND (reference sequence). CDR3 loop: CASRTGYTEAFF. The CDR3 DNA sequence: TGTGCCAGTAGGACAGGGTACACTGAAGCTTTCTTT.

This clone has only one observation. The V call is TRBV11-3, the J call TRBJ2-6, with D perhaps being TRBD1 or TRBD2 (5 bases each). V lost 5 bases to trimming and J lost 8 bases, with 28 bases between them. The CDR3 loop spans 19 amino acids. Germline assignment: CDR1 SGHNT and CDR2 YENEEA. CDR3 coding DNA: TGTGCCAGCAGCCTCACCCTGTTCGGGGCGCCTCTGGTCACCAACGTCCTGACTTTC. This sequence encodes CASSLTLFGAPLVTNVLTF. The whole variable domain, remainder taken from reference TRBV11-3 and TRBJ2-6, is EAGVVQSPRYKIIEKKQPVAFWCNPISGHNTLYWYLQNLGQGPELLIRYENEEAVDDSQLPKDRFSAERLKGVDSTLKIQPAELGDSAVYLCASSLTLFGAPLVTNVLTFGAGSRLTVL.

The V and J genes are TRBV2 and TRBJ2-2; 10 nucleotides line up with TRBD2. The CDR3 has 18 residues. CDR1 and CDR2 from the germline V gene are SNHLY and FYNNEI. Germline trimming cut 1 base from V and 6 bases from J; bases unmatched to any gene: 11. The CDR3 is CASSEGGSGRLLAGELFF. In DNA form, the CDR3 reads TGTGCCAGCAGTGAAGGCGGTAGCGGGAGGCTTTTGGCCGGGGAGCTGTTTTTT.

The chain joins TRBV10-2 to TRBJ2-7; the D gene is possibly TRBD2 (5 bases). The germline V gene encodes CDR1 WSHSY and CDR2 SAAADI. This CDR3 is 13 amino acids long. Trimming removed 1 base at V and 6 bases at J, with 10 bases between. CDR3 DNA sequence: TGCGCCAGCAGTGAGTGGGGAGAGGGCGAGCAGTACGTC. Residues: CASSEWGEGEQYV.

V is TRBV6-5 and J is TRBJ2-3; TRBD1 agrees at 7 bases. CDR1 MNHEY and CDR2 SVGAGI come from the germline V gene. CDR3 length equals 13 residues. J was trimmed by 4 bases and V by 10 bases; bases with no gene match: 8. The CDR3, as DNA: TGTGCCACTCGGACAGGATCTGCAGATACGCAGTATTTT. Translation gives CATRTGSADTQYF.

A few counts support this clone. The chain is built from TRBV14 and TRBJ1-5; D possibly corresponds to TRBD1 (5 bases). Trimming shortened V by 2 bases and J by 6 bases, and 8 bases separated the two germline ends. This CDR3 is built from 13 residues. From germline, CDR1 is SGHDN and CDR2 FVKESK. The CDR3 DNA follows: TGTGCCAGCAGCCAAAGCCAGGGTCAGCCCCAGCATTTT. It codes for CASSQSQGQPQHF. Full variable domain (outside the CDR3, taken from reference TRBV14 and TRBJ1-5): EAGVTQFPSHSVIEKGQTVTLRCDPISGHDNLYWYRRVMGKEIKFLLHFVKESKQDESGMPNNRFLAERTGGTYSTLKVQPAELEDSGVYFCASSQSQGQPQHFGDGTRLSIL.

The J gene is TRBJ2-2, the V gene TRBV19, with D maybe TRBD2 (6 bases). The CDR3 consists of 13 residues. Germline V gives CDR1 LNHDA, CDR2 SQIVND (reference sequence). V gave up 7 bases and J gave up 3 bases, with 9 bases separating them. CDR3 sequence: CASIRLDTGELFF. CDR3 nucleotides: TGTGCCAGTATTCGACTAGACACCGGGGAGCTGTTTTTT.

The V gene is TRBV11-2, the J gene TRBJ1-1, with 7 nucleotides matching TRBD1. The CDR3 consists of 14 residues. The V and J ends lost 5 bases and 5 bases, in that order; junction bases with no gene match: 8. Germline CDR1 is SGHAT and CDR2 is FQNNGV. The CDR3 sequence is CASSPQPRGTEAFF. CDR3 nucleotides: TGTGCCAGCAGCCCGCAGCCCAGGGGGACTGAAGCTTTCTTT.

The chain links TRBV2 to TRBJ1-3, with D perhaps TRBD1 (5 bases). Trimming cost V 10 bases and J 0 bases, with 13 bases left between them. CDR3 size: 14 residues. From germline, CDR1 is SNHLY and CDR2 FYNNEI. Written as DNA, the CDR3 is TGTGCCACTCACCGGGGCCGCTCTGGAAACACCATATATTTT. This codes for CATHRGRSGNTIYF. Full variable domain (missing parts from reference TRBV2 and TRBJ1-3): EPEVTQTPSHQVTQMGQEVILRCVPISNHLYFYWYRQILGQKVEFLVSFYNNEISEKSEIFDDQFSVERPDGSNFTLKIRSTKLEDSAMYFCATHRGRSGNTIYFGEGSWLTVV.

V gene TRBV24-1 combines with J gene TRBJ1-2; 8 positions match TRBD1. This CDR3 spans 16 amino acids. V lost 5 bases and J lost 3; bases outside the gene matches: 10. CDR1 KGHDR and CDR2 SFDVKD come from the germline V gene. The CDR3 coding sequence is TGTGCCACCAGTGGTGTTGCGGCAGGGGGCGACTATGGCTACACCTTC. Its protein product is CATSGVAAGGDYGYTF.

The chain is built from TRBV19 and TRBJ2-5, with D perhaps assigned TRBD1 or TRBD2 (5 bases each). The germline CDR1 and CDR2 sequences are LNHDA and SQIVND (reference sequence). The CDR3 totals 15 residues. V was clipped by 5 bases and J by 3 bases, with 16 bases between them. The CDR3 DNA follows: TGTGCCAGTAGTGGCCAGGGACCCCTGGAAGAGACCCAGTACTTC. Its translation is CASSGQGPLEETQYF.

The chain carries TRBV19 and TRBJ1-3; TRBD1 might be the D (6 bases). Deletions cut 10 bases from V and 6 bases from J, with 22 bases between. From germline, CDR1 is LNHDA and CDR2 SQIVND (reference sequence). The CDR3 extends over 15 amino acids. For the CDR3, the DNA is TGTGCCACGGAAGCGGGGGCGCGTGGGAAAAACACCATATATTTT. It translates to CATEAGARGKNTIYF.

This chain connects TRBV27 to TRBJ1-2, with D perhaps TRBD1 (5 bases). The CDR3 covers 13 residues. Between the trimmed V and J ends, which lost 6 bases and 5 bases, there was a span of 13 bases. The germline CDR1 and CDR2 sequences are MNHEY and SMNVEV (reference sequence). The CDR3 loop is CASRPTGSYGYTF. CDR3 bases: TGTGCCAGCAGACCCACAGGTTCTTATGGCTACACCTTC.

V gene TRBV11-3 combines with J gene TRBJ2-1; D gene uncertain. Germline CDR1 and CDR2: SGHNT and YENEEA. The ends were cut back, 3 bases at V and 5 bases at J, with 14 bases in the middle. The CDR3 extends over 15 amino acids. The DNA for the CDR3 is TGTGCCAGCAGCTTGTTACAGAAAACTAACAATGAGCAGTTCTTC. This gives the protein CASSLLQKTNNEQFF.

The rearrangement links TRBV5-8 to TRBJ1-1, with TRBD1 matching over 7 bases. CDR1 SGHTS and CDR2 YDEGEE come from the germline V gene. V lost 4 bases to trimming and J lost 10 bases; unmatched junction nucleotides: 7. The CDR3 sequence is 12 residues long. The CDR3 region has the DNA TGTGCCAGCAGCCGAACAGGGGCCGGAGCTTTCTTT. Translation gives CASSRTGAGAFF.

The CDR3 reads CASSLGLAGGPSSYEQYF. Here the CDR3 DNA reads TGTGCCAGCAGTCTCGGACTAGCGGGAGGCCCTAGCTCCTACGAGCAGTACTTC. The chain links TRBV6-2 or TRBV6-3 to TRBJ2-7, with 14 bases lining up with TRBD2. Per germline, CDR1 MNHEY and CDR2 SVGEGT. V was clipped by 5 bases and J by 0 bases; unmatched bases: 9. This CDR3 spans 18 amino acids.

The genes are TRBV12-3 or TRBV12-4 and TRBJ2-3; D unresolved. Trimming took off 6 bases at V and 6 bases at J, with 7 bases between the two ends. This CDR3 is built from 11 residues. The CDR3 protein is CASSLKDTQYF. CDR3 in DNA: TGTGCCAGCAGCCTAAAGGATACGCAGTATTTT.

This sequence joins TRBV5-1 and TRBJ2-1; weak D call: TRBD2 (5 bases). Germline V gene data show CDR1 as SGHRS and CDR2 as YFSETQ. CDR3 length: 12 amino acids. V was shortened by 3 bases and J by 5 bases, with 6 bases between the two germline ends. The CDR3, as DNA: TGCGCCAGCAGCTCCGGGGACAATGAGCAGTTCTTC. It is translated as CASSSGDNEQFF.

V gene TRBV18 combines with J gene TRBJ2-1, with D perhaps TRBD2 (6 bases). With 0 bases removed from V and 2 bases from J, the gap between germline ends came to 8 bases. CDR1 KGHSH and CDR2 LQKENI come from the germline V gene. CDR3 length: 15 residues. The CDR3 DNA follows: TGTGCCAGCTCACCACCAGGAGGGACCTACAATGAGCAGTTCTTC. It codes for CASSPPGGTYNEQFF.

This clone was counted a single time. This chain connects TRBV7-6 to TRBJ1-4; a possible D gene is TRBD1 (5 bases). V was clipped by 1 base and J by 0 bases, with 15 bases between them. Germline V CDR1 and CDR2: SGHVS, FNYEAQ. The CDR3 consists of 18 residues. This CDR3 reads CASSLVAREGATNEKLFF. The CDR3, as DNA: TGTGCCAGCAGCTTAGTAGCCAGGGAAGGCGCAACTAATGAAAAACTGTTTTTT.

The rearrangement uses TRBV2 and TRBJ2-3; D is undetermined. The CDR3 is made up of 12 amino acids. Germline V lookup: CDR1 SNHLY, CDR2 FYNNEI. The germline V and J ends were trimmed by 8 bases and 6 bases, with 12 bases remaining between them. CDR3: CASGPSGDTQYF. The CDR3 bases are TGTGCCAGCGGACCCTCTGGGGATACGCAGTATTTT. Together with reference TRBV2 and TRBJ2-3, the CDR3 gives the full variable domain: EPEVTQTPSHQVTQMGQEVILRCVPISNHLYFYWYRQILGQKVEFLVSFYNNEISEKSEIFDDQFSVERPDGSNFTLKIRSTKLEDSAMYFCASGPSGDTQYFGPGTRLTVL.

This chain links TRBV15 with TRBJ1-2; 11 bases match TRBD1. The CDR3 contains 15 residues. The trim removed 5 bases at V and 3 bases at J, leaving 5 bases unmatched. Germline V CDR1 and CDR2: LNHNV, YYDKDF (reference sequence). The CDR3 DNA is TGTGCCACCAGCTACGGACAGGGGGCAGACTATGGCTACACCTTC. It codes for CATSYGQGADYGYTF.

The chain combines TRBV19 with TRBJ2-7, with 8 bases lining up with TRBD1. The length of the CDR3 is 14 residues. Germline loops: CDR1 LNHDA, CDR2 SQIVND (reference sequence). V lost 3 bases to trimming and J lost 6 bases; unmatched junction nucleotides: 7. The CDR3 bases are TGTGCCAGTAGTATCCCCGGACAGGGCTCCGAGCAGTACTTC. Residues: CASSIPGQGSEQYF.

In the case of this clone: The junction differs from germline at one of its ends, possibly a read error. The rearrangement links TRBV5-5 to TRBJ1-1; possible D gene TRBD1, 6 bases. The CDR3 consists of 12 residues. Germline loops: CDR1 SGHKS, CDR2 YYEKEE (reference sequence). In DNA form, the CDR3 reads TGTGCCAGCAGCTTGTCTCGCGCAGGGGCCCACTTT. Translating it yields CASSLSRAGAHF.

The chain joins TRBV27 to TRBJ1-6; D is uncertain. Germline-derived CDR1 and CDR2 are MNHEY and SMNVEV (reference sequence). The CDR3 spans 12 residues. V lost 4 bases to trimming and J lost 15 bases, with 13 bases between them. In DNA, the CDR3 is TGTGCCAGCAGTTGGACCCTGGCTAACCTCCACTTT. This translates into CASSWTLANLHF.

The V and J genes are TRBV27 and TRBJ1-1; D ambiguous. V gave up 10 bases and J gave up 2 bases, with 11 bases separating them. Germline CDR1 and CDR2: MNHEY and SMNVEV (reference sequence). The CDR3 loop spans 12 amino acids. The CDR3 loop is CATEGRNTEAFF. In DNA, the CDR3 is TGTGCCACCGAAGGTCGTAACACTGAAGCTTTCTTT.

The rearrangement joins TRBV6-5 to TRBJ1-4, with TRBD1 matching 8 bases. V shed 6 bases and J 8 bases; nucleotides not matched to a gene: 8. The CDR3 is 14 amino acids. CDR1 is MNHEY and CDR2 is SVGAGI in the germline V gene. The DNA for the CDR3 is TGTGCCAGCAGGCCGGACAGGGCTCGCGAAAAACTGTTTTTT. Protein: CASRPDRAREKLFF.

The rearrangement joins TRBV5-1 to TRBJ2-2; TRBD2 aligns across 11 bases. J gave up 4 bases and V 4 bases, and 9 bases lay outside the gene matches. CDR1 and CDR2 (germline): SGHRS, YFSETQ. The CDR3 is 17 residues long. The CDR3 region has the DNA TGCGCCAGCAGCAAGGTCGTAGCGGGGGGGCCCACCGGGGAGCTGTTTTTT. This codes for CASSKVVAGGPTGELFF.

J is TRBJ1-4 and V is TRBV18; D gene ambiguous. Trimming took off 2 bases at V and 7 bases at J, with 11 bases between the two ends. The CDR3 extends over 14 amino acids. Per the germline V gene, CDR1 is KGHSH and CDR2 is LQKENI. The CDR3 spells CASSPSTTVEKLFF. CDR3 sequence (DNA): TGTGCCAGCTCACCATCGACGACGGTTGAAAAACTGTTTTTT.